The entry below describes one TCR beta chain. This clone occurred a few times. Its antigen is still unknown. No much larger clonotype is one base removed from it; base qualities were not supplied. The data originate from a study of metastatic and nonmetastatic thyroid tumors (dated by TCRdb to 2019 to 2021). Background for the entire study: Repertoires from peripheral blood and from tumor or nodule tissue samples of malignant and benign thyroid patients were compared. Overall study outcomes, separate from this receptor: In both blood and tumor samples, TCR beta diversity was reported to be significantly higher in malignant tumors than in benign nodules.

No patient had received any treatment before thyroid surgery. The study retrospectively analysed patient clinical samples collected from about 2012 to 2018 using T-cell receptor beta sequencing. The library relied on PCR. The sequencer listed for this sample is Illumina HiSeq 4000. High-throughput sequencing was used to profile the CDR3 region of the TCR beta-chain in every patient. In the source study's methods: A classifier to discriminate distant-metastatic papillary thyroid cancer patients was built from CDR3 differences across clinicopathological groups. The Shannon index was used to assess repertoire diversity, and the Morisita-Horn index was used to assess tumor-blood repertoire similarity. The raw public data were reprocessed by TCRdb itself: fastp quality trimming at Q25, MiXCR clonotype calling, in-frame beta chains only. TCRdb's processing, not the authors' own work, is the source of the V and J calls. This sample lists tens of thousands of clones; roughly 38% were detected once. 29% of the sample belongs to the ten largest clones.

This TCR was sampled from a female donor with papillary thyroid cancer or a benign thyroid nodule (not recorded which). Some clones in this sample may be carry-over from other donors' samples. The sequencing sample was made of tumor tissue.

The sequence in DNA is TGTGCCAGCAGTTTTCAGGACAGGATGAACACTGAAGCTTTCTTT. This yields the protein CASSFQDRMNTEAFF. The V and J segments used are TRBV27 and TRBJ1-1, with 7 bases matching TRBD1. From a lookup of the germline V gene (reference sequence), CDR1 and CDR2 are MNHEY and SMNVEV. Relative to germline, V is missing 3 bases and J is missing 0 bases, with 4 bases of the junction outside any gene match. Measured from the cysteine to the phenylalanine, the CDR3 is 15 residues long. The CDR3 DNA has 45 bases and is translated from base 1.